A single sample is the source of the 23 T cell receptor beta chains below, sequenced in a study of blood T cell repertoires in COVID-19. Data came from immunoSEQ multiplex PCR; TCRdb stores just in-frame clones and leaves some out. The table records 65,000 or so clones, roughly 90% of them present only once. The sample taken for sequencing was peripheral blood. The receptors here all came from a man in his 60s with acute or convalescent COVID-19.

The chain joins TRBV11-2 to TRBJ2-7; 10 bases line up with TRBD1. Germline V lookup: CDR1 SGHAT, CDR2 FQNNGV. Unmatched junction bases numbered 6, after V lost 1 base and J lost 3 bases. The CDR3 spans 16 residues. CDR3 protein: CASSLGRQGAGYEQYF. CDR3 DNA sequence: TGTGCCAGCAGCTTAGGTCGACAGGGGGCTGGCTACGAGCAGTACTTC.

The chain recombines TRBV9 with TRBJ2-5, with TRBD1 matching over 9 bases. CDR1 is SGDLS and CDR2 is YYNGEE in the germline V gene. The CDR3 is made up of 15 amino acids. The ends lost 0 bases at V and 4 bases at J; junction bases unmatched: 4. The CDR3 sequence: CASSVGGQGRETQYF. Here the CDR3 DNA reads TGTGCCAGCAGCGTAGGGGGACAGGGTCGAGAGACCCAGTACTTC.

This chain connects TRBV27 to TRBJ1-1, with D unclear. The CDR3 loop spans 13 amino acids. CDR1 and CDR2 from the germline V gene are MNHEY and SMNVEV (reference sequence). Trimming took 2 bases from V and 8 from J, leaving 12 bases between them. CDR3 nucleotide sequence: TGTGCCAGCAGTTTAATTTCCGGGTCCGAAGCTTTCTTT. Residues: CASSLISGSEAFF.

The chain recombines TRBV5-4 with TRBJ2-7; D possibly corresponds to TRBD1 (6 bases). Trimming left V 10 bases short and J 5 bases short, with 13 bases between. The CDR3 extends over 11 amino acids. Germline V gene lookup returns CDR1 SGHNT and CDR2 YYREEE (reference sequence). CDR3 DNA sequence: TGTGCCTTTTCGAGGGGGAACGAGCAGTACTTC. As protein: CAFSRGNEQYF.

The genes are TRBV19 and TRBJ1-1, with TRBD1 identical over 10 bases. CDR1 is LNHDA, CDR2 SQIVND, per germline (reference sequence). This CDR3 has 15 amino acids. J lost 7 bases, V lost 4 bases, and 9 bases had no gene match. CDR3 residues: CASSSIIGTGVEAFF. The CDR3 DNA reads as TGTGCCAGTAGTAGCATTATTGGGACAGGGGTTGAAGCTTTCTTT.

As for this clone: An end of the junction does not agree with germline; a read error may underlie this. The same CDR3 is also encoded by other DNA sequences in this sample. CDR3 bases: TGTGCCAGCAGTTTAGGGGGCAGCATAAATCAGCCCCAGCATTTT. Translation: CASSLGGSINQPQHF. V usage is TRBV7-2 and J usage is TRBJ1-5; TRBD1 matches at 7 bases. Germline assignment: CDR1 SGHTA and CDR2 FQGNSA. The CDR3 is made up of 15 amino acids. Supplemented by reference TRBV7-2 and TRBJ1-5, the full variable domain reads GAGVSQSPSNKVTEKGKDVELRCDPISGHTALYWYRQSLGQGLEFLIYFQGNSAPDKSGLPSDRFSAERTGGSVSTLTIQRTQQEDSAVYLCASSLGGSINQPQHFGDGTRLSIL.

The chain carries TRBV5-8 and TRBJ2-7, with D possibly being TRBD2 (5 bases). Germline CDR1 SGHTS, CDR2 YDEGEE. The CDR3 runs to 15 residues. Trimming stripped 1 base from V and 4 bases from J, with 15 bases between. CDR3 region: CASSLLGSYRYEQYF. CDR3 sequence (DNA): TGTGCCAGCAGCTTGTTAGGGAGCTATCGATACGAGCAGTACTTC.

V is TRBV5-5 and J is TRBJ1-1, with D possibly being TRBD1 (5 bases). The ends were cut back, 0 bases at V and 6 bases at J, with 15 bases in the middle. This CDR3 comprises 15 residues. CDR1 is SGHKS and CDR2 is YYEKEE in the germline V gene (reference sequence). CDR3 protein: CASSLEGLGTAEAFF. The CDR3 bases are TGTGCCAGCAGCTTGGAGGGGCTGGGAACCGCTGAAGCTTTCTTT.

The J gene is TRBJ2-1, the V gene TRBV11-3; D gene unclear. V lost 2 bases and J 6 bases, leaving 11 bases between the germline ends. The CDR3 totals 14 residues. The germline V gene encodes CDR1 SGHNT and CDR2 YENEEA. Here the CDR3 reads CASSLTGTTNEQFF. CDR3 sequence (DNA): TGTGCCAGCAGCTTAACGGGTACCACCAATGAGCAGTTCTTC.

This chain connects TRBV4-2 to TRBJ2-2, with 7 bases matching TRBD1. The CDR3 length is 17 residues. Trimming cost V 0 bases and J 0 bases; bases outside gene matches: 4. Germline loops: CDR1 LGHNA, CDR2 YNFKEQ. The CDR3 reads CASSQDMGQSNTGELFF. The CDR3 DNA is TGTGCCAGCAGCCAAGATATGGGACAGTCGAACACCGGGGAGCTGTTTTTT.

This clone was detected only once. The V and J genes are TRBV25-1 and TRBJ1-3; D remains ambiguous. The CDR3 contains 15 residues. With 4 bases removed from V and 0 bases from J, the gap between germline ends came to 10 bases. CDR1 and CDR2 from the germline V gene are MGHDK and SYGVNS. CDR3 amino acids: CASSVHGASGNTIYF. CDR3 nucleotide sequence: TGTGCCAGCAGTGTGCACGGAGCCTCTGGAAACACCATATATTTT.

Here the CDR3 DNA reads TGTGCCAGCAGTCAAATTAGACAGTCGGAAGCTTTCTTT. Encoded protein: CASSQIRQSEAFF. The chain has TRBV28 and TRBJ1-1, with D perhaps TRBD1 (5 bases). Trimming left V 5 bases short and J 8 bases short, with 15 bases between. This CDR3 spans 13 amino acids. Germline CDR1 is MDHEN and CDR2 is SYDVKM.

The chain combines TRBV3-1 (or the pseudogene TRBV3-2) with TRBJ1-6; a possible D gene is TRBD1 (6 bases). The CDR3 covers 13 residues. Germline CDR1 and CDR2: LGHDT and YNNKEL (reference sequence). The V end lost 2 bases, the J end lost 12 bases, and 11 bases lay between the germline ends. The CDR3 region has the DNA TGTGCCAGCAGCCAAAGGACAGAGTTACCCCTCCACTTT. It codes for CASSQRTELPLHF.

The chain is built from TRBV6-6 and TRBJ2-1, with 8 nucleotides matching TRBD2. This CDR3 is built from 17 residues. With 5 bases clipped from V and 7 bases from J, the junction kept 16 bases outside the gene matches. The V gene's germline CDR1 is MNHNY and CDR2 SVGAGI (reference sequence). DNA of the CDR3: TGTGCCAGCAGTCCCCGCCCGTTTAGCGGGGTTTGGAATGAGCAGTTCTTC. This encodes CASSPRPFSGVWNEQFF.

DNA for the CDR3: TGTGCCAGCAGCTTTCTCAGGGGGCGCGTAAATGCCCCCCAAGCTTTCTTT. This codes for CASSFLRGRVNAPQAFF. This chain joins TRBV7-9 and TRBJ1-1; 8 nucleotides agree with TRBD1. Trimming cost V 3 bases and J 9 bases; bases outside gene matches: 18. Germline V lookup: CDR1 SEHNR, CDR2 FQNEAQ (reference sequence). The CDR3 has 17 amino acids.

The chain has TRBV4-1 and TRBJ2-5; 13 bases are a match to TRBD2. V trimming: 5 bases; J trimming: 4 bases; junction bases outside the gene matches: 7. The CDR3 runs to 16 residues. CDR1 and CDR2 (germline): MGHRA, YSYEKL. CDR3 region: CASSFTSGGARETQYF. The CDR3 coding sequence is TGCGCCAGCAGCTTCACTAGCGGGGGGGCGAGAGAGACCCAGTACTTC.

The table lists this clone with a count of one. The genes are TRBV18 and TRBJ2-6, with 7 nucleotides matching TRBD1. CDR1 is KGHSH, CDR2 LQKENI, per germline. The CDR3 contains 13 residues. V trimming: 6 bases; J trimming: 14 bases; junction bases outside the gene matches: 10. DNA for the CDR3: TGTGCCAGCTCGCGACAGGGAGCCACCTTCCTGACTTTC. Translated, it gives CASSRQGATFLTF.

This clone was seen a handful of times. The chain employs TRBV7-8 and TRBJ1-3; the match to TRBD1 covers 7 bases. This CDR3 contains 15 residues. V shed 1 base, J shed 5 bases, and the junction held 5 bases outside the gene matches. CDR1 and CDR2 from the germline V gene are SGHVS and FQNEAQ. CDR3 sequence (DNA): TGTGCCAGCAGCTTAGGAGCAGGGGGTAGAAACACCATATATTTT. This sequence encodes CASSLGAGGRNTIYF.

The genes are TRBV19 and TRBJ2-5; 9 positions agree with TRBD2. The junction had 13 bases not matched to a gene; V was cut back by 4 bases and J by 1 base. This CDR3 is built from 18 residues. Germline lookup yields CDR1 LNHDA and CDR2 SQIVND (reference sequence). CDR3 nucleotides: TGTGCCAGTAGTAAGGGGAGGAGCGGGGGGCCACTCCAAGAGACCCAGTACTTC. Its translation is CASSKGRSGGPLQETQYF. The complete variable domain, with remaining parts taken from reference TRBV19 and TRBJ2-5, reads DGGITQSPKYLFRKEGQNVTLSCEQNLNHDAMYWYRQDPGQGLRLIYYSQIVNDFQKGDIAEGYSVSREKKESFPLTVTSAQKNPTAFYLCASSKGRSGGPLQETQYFGPGTRLLVL.

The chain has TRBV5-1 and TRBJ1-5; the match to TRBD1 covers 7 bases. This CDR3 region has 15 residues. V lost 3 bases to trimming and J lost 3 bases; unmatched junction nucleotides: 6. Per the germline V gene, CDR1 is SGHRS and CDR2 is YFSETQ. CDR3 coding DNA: TGCGCCAGCAGCTCTACAGGGGCCAACAATCAGCCCCAGCATTTT. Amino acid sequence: CASSSTGANNQPQHF.

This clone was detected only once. The CDR3 protein is CASSLEGTGTDTQYF. CDR3 nucleotides: TGTGCCAGCAGCTTGGAGGGGACAGGCACAGATACGCAGTATTTT. This chain connects TRBV5-4 to TRBJ2-3, with 7 positions matching TRBD1. From germline, CDR1 is SGHNT and CDR2 YYREEE (reference sequence). The CDR3 length is 15 residues. V lost 0 bases, J lost 1 base, and 2 bases stayed unmatched. Based on the CDR3 plus reference TRBV5-4 and TRBJ2-3, the full variable domain is ETGVTQSPTHLIKTRGQQVTLRCSSQSGHNTVSWYQQALGQGPQFIFQYYREEENGRGNFPPRFSGLQFPNYSSELNVNALELDDSALYLCASSLEGTGTDTQYFGPGTRLTVL.

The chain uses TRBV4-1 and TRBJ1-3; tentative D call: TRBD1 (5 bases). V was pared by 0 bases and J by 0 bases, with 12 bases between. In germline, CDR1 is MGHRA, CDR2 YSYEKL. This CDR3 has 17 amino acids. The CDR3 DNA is TGCGCCAGCAGCCAAGATTTCAGGGTTAACTCTGGAAACACCATATATTTT. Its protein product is CASSQDFRVNSGNTIYF.

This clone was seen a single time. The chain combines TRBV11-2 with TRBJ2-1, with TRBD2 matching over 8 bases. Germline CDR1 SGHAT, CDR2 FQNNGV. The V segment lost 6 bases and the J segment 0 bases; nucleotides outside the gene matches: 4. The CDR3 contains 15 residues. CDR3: CASSTAGGSYNEQFF. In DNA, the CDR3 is TGTGCCAGCAGTACCGCGGGAGGCTCCTACAATGAGCAGTTCTTC. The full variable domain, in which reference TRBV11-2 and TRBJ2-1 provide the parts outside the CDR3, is EAGVAQSPRYKIIEKRQSVAFWCNPISGHATLYWYQQILGQGPKLLIQFQNNGVVDDSQLPKDRFSAERLKGVDSTLKIQPAKLEDSAVYLCASSTAGGSYNEQFFGPGTRLTVL.